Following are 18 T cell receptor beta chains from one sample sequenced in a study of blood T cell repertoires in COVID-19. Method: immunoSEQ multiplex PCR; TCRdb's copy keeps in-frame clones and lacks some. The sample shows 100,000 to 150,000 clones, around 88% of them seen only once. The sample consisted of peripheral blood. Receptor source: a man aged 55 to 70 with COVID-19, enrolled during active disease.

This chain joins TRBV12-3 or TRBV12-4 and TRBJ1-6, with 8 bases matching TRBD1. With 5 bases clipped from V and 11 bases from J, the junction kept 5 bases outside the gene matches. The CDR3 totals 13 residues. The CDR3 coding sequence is TGTGCCAGCAGTCCTCGGACAGGGACACCCCTCCACTTT. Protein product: CASSPRTGTPLHF.

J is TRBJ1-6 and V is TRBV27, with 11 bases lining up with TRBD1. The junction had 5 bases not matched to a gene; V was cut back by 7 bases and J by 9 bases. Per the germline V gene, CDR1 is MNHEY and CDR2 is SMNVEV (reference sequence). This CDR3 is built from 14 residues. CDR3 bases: TGTGCCAGCAATCCGGACAGGGGGCTTTCACCCCTCCACTTT. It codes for CASNPDRGLSPLHF.

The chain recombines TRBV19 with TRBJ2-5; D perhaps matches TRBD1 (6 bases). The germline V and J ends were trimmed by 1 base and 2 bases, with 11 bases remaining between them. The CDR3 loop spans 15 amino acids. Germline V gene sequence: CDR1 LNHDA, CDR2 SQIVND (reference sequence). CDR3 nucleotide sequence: TGTGCCAGTAGTATAGTCGGGCAGGGGCAAGAGACCCAGTACTTC. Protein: CASSIVGQGQETQYF.

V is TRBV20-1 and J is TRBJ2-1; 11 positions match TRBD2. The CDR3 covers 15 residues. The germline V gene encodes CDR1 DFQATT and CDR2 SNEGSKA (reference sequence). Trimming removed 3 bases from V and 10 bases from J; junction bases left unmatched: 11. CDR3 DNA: TGCAGTGCTAGTTCAAATAGCGGGGGGGCCAGCGAGCAGTTCTTC. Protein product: CSASSNSGGASEQFF.

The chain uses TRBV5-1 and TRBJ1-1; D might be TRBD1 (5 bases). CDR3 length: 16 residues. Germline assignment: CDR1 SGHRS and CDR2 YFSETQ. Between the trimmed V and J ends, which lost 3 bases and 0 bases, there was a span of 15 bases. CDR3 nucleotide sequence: TGCGCCAGCAGCTCTCGGACAAGGGCAGTGAACACTGAAGCTTTCTTT. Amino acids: CASSSRTRAVNTEAFF.

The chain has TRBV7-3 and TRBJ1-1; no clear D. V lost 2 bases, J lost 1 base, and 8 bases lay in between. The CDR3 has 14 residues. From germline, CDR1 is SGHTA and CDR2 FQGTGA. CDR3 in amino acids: CASSLRSENTEAFF. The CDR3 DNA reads TGTGCCAGCAGCTTACGCAGCGAGAACACTGAAGCTTTCTTT.

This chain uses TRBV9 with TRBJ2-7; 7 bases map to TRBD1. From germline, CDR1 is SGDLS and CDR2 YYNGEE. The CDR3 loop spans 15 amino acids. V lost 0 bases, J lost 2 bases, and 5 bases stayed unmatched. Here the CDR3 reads CASSVAEGATYEQYF. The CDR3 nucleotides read TGTGCCAGCAGCGTAGCTGAGGGGGCCACCTACGAGCAGTACTTC.

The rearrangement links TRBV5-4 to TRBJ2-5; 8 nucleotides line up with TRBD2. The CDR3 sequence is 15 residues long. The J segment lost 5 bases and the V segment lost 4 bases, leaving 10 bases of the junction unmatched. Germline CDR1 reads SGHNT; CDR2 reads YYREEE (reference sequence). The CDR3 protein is CASSQITGGPETQYF. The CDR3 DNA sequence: TGTGCCAGCAGCCAAATTACGGGGGGGCCGGAGACCCAGTACTTC. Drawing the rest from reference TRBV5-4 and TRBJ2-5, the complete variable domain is ETGVTQSPTHLIKTRGQQVTLRCSSQSGHNTVSWYQQALGQGPQFIFQYYREEENGRGNFPPRFSGLQFPNYSSELNVNALELDDSALYLCASSQITGGPETQYFGPGTRLLVL.

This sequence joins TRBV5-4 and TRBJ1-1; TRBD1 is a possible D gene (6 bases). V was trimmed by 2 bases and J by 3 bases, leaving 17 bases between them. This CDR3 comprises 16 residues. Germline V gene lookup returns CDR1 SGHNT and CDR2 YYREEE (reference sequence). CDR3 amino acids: CASSFQAGAGDTEAFF. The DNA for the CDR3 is TGTGCCAGCAGCTTCCAGGCGGGGGCTGGGGACACTGAAGCTTTCTTT.

Written as DNA, the CDR3 is TGTGCCAGCAGCCAAGATACGACGACTAGCGGCATGGATACGCAGTATTTT. Its protein is CASSQDTTTSGMDTQYF. V gene TRBV4-2 combines with J gene TRBJ2-3; the match to TRBD2 covers 9 bases. The CDR3 consists of 17 residues. V was pared by 0 bases and J by 6 bases, with 10 bases of the junction left unmatched. CDR1 and CDR2 (germline): LGHNA, YNFKEQ.

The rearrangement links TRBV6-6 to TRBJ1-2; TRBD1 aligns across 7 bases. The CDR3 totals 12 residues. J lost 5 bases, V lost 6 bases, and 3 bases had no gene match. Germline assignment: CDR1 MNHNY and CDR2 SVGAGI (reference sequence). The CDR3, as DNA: TGTGCCAGCAGAGAGACAGGGTATGGCTACACCTTC. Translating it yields CASRETGYGYTF.

CDR3 bases: TGTGCCAGCAGCTGGGGCTCCTCTGAAGCTTTCTTT. It is translated as CASSWGSSEAFF. The V call is TRBV11-2, the J call TRBJ1-1, with a tentative D call TRBD1 (5 bases). The length of the CDR3 is 12 residues. V lost 4 bases and J 6 bases, leaving 9 bases between the germline ends. The germline gives CDR1 SGHAT, CDR2 FQNNGV.

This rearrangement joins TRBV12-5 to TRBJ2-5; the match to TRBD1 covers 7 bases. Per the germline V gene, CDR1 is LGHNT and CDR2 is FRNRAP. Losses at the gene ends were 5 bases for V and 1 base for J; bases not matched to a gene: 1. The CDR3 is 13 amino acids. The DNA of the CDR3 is TGTGCTAGTGGTCGGGACAGCCAAGAGACCCAGTACTTC. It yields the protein CASGRDSQETQYF.

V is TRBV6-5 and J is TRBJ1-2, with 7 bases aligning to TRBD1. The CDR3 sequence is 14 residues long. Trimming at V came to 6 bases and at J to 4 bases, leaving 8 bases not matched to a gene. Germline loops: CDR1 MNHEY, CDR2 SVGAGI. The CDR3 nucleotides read TGTGCCAGCAGGAGACAGGGCTCCCTCTATGGCTACACCTTC. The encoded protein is CASRRQGSLYGYTF.

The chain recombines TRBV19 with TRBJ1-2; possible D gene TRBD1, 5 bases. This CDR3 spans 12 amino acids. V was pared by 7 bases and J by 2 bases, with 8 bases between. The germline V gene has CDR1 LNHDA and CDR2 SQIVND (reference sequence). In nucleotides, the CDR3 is TGTGCCAGTACTAGACAGAACTATGGCTACACCTTC. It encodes CASTRQNYGYTF.

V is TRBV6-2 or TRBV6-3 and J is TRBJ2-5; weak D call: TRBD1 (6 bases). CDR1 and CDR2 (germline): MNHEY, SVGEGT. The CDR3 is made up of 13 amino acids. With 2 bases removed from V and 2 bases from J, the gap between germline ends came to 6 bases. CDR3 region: CASSYTGQETQYF. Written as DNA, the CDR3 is TGTGCCAGCAGTTACACAGGGCAAGAGACCCAGTACTTC.

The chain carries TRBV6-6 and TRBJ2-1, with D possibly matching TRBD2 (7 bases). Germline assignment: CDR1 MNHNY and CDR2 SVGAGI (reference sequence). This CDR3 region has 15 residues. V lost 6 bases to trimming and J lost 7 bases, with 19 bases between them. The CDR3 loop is CASSTGGPLGNEQFF. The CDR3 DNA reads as TGTGCCAGCAGCACCGGGGGGCCCCTCGGGAATGAGCAGTTCTTC.

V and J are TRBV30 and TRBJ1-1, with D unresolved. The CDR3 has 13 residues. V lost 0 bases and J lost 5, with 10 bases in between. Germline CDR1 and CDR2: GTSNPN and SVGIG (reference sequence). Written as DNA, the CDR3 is TGTGCCTGGAGTGTACCTATATCGACTGAAGCTTTCTTT. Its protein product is CAWSVPISTEAFF.